What follows is one TCR beta chain and its context. The data are from a study of T cell responses to AZD1222 COVID-19 vaccine. The table came from immunoSEQ multiplex PCR; TCRdb's copy has only in-frame clones and leaves some out. Among 93,000 or so clones listed, about 90% were seen once. The length of the CDR3 is 15 residues. Germline V gene sequence: CDR1 SGHRS, CDR2 YFSETQ. The germline V and J ends were trimmed by 4 bases and 1 base, with 11 bases remaining between them. The V call is TRBV5-1, the J call TRBJ2-2, with D possibly matching TRBD1 (6 bases). The sample consisted of peripheral blood, taken on day 0 of AZD1222 vaccination. This TCR was recovered from an adult in good health. CDR3 nucleotide sequence: TGCGCCAGCAGCCCCATGACAGGGAACACCGGGGAGCTGTTTTTT. Translation gives CASSPMTGNTGELFF.